This is a list of T cell receptor beta chains from one sample in a study of cytomegalovirus exposure and HLA in healthy donors. The assay was immunoSEQ multiplex PCR, and TCRdb's table has in-frame clones only and misses some. The sample contains 90,000 to 110,000 clones, under 85% of which appear only once. Sequencing input: PBMCs. The receptors come from a middle-aged man in good health and CMV-seronegative. Both conserved end residues are part of each CDR3. The D gene is left open where the match is weak. Expanded clones are given a class, and other clones once, few, many or no size at all.

>few|TRBV9|TRBD1|TRBJ2-5
TGTGCCAGTAACAGGGGGCAACAAGAGACCCAGTACTTC
CASNRGQQETQYF
>few|TRBV5-1|TRBD2|TRBJ2-7
TGCGCCAGCAGCTCGCAGGGAGGGGACTACGAGCAGTACTTC
CASSSQGGDYEQYF
>.|TRBV5-1|.|TRBJ1-1
TGCGCCAGCAGCACAGATGGGACACCGAACACTGAAGCTTTCTTT
CASSTDGTPNTEAFF
>.|TRBV27|TRBD1|TRBJ2-7
TGTGCCAGCAGAGAAGAGGGACAGGGGCTCTACGAGCAGTACTTC
CASREEGQGLYEQYF
>.|TRBV5-1|TRBD1|TRBJ2-5
TGCGCCAGCAGCTTAGAGGGGACAGGGGGCGCCGCGTCGACGGAGACCCAGTACTTC
CASSLEGTGGAASTETQYF
>.|TRBV25-1|.|TRBJ2-1
TGTGCCAGCAGTGAGCAGGGCCGCGAGCAGTTCTTC
CASSEQGREQFF
>.|TRBV30|TRBD1|TRBJ1-6
TGTGCCGGTCAGGGACAGGGTTCTTCACCCCTCCACTTT
CAGQGQGSSPLHF
>.|TRBV12-5|TRBD2|TRBJ2-6
TGTGCTAGTGGTTTGGTAGCGGGACTAGCTGGGGCCAACGTCCTGACTTTC
CASGLVAGLAGANVLTF
>.|TRBV7-2|.|TRBJ1-4
TGTGCCAGCAGCTTAACGGCAAGGGGCGTTGAAAAACTGTTTTTT
CASSLTARGVEKLFF
>.|TRBV9|.|TRBJ2-3
TGTGCCAGCAGCGCCTCACTAGTAGAGGTAAATACGCAGTATTTT
CASSASLVEVNTQYF
>.|TRBV19|TRBD1|TRBJ2-5
TGTGCCAGTAGTGATTGGGGACAGGGACAAGAGACCCAGTACTTC
CASSDWGQGQETQYF
>.|TRBV7-2|TRBD2|TRBJ2-5
TGTGCCAGCAGCTTAGTCGCGGGACTAGACGTGGCGCCGCAGTACTTC
CASSLVAGLDVAPQYF
>.|TRBV7-9|.|TRBJ2-1
TGTGCCAGCAGCTTAGCTATTACCACCTTTCCCCCGTACGGGAATGAGCAGTTCTTC
CASSLAITTFPPYGNEQFF
>.|TRBV6-1|.|TRBJ2-7
TGTGCCAGCAGTCCTTCGGCGGGCCCTAATTACGAGCAGTACTTC
CASSPSAGPNYEQYF
>few|TRBV10-3|TRBD1|TRBJ2-5
TGTGCCATCAGTGGAGACAGGGGGGAGCAGTACTTC
CAISGDRGEQYF
>.|TRBV7-6|.|TRBJ1-6
TGTGCCAGCAGCTGGGAGGGCCCCAATTCACCCCTCCACTTT
CASSWEGPNSPLHF
>.|TRBV6-1|.|TRBJ1-1
TGTGCCAGCAGTGAGAACAGGGCCCGGACTGAAGCTTTCTTT
CASSENRARTEAFF
>.|TRBV7-9|.|TRBJ1-1
TGTGCCAGCATGACCGACAGCCCGAACACTGAAGCTTTCTTT
CASMTDSPNTEAFF
>.|TRBV5-1|TRBD2|TRBJ2-3
TGCGCCAGCGGTGTCGGAGCGGGGGGGCGAGATACGCAGTATTTT
CASGVGAGGRDTQYF
>.|TRBV7-9|TRBD1|TRBJ2-5
TGTGCCAGCAGCTTTATTAAGGGACAGGACCAAGAGACCCAGTACTTC
CASSFIKGQDQETQYF
>.|TRBV14|.|TRBJ1-5
TGTGCCAGCAGCCGGGGGGGTCGGGGGTATAGCAATCAGCCCCAGCATTTT
CASSRGGRGYSNQPQHF
>.|TRBV6-5|TRBD1|TRBJ2-3
TGTGCCAGCAGTTACCGGACAGGGGGCGCAAATACGCAGTATTTT
CASSYRTGGANTQYF
>.|TRBV7-9|.|TRBJ1-2
TGTGCCAGCAGCTTGGTTCAGGGCACCTTTAACTATGGCTACACCTTC
CASSLVQGTFNYGYTF
>few|TRBV6-5|.|TRBJ2-1
TGTGCCAGCAGGATCACCCTTGTCAGTGAGCAGTTCTTC
CASRITLVSEQFF
>.|TRBV5-1|.|TRBJ2-5
TGCGCCAGCAGCCTAAGCCTGGTGGAGACCCAGTACTTC
CASSLSLVETQYF
>.|TRBV7-9|TRBD1|TRBJ1-3
TGTGCCAGCAGCGGCGGGGACAGCATCTCTGGAAACACCATATATTTT
CASSGGDSISGNTIYF
>.|TRBV18|TRBD1|TRBJ2-5
TGTGCCAGCCTCACGCCCAGGACAGGGGCAGGGACAGAAGAGACCCAGTACTTC
CASLTPRTGAGTEETQYF
>.|TRBV7-9|.|TRBJ1-2
TGTGCCAGCAGCTTAGGACAGAGTAACTATGGCTACACCTTC
CASSLGQSNYGYTF
>.|TRBV7-2|.|TRBJ2-1
TGTGCCAGCAGCCGCCTTGGTGTGGGAGCGTCGAATGAGCAGTTCTTC
CASSRLGVGASNEQFF
>.|TRBV19|TRBD1|TRBJ1-1
TGTGCCAGTACCGTAGGACAGGGGGGGGAAGCTTTCTTT
CASTVGQGGEAFF
>.|TRBV4-2|.|TRBJ1-1
TGTGCCAGCAGCCCCCTAGCGGGGAACACTGAAGCTTTCTTT
CASSPLAGNTEAFF
>few|TRBV18|.|TRBJ1-3
TGTGCCAGCTCACCACCGTACGGCTCTGGAAACACCATATATTTT
CASSPPYGSGNTIYF
>.|TRBV30|.|TRBJ2-1
TGTGCCTGGAGTCGGGGGAGCGATGAGCAGTTCTTC
CAWSRGSDEQFF
>once|TRBV29-1|.|TRBJ1-1
TGCAGCGTTGAAGCCAGTGAAGCTTTCTTT
CSVEASEAFF
>.|TRBV6-1|.|TRBJ2-2
TGTGCCAGCAAGGCGACGGGGAACACCGGGGAGCTGTTTTTT
CASKATGNTGELFF
>.|TRBV7-2|TRBD1|TRBJ2-1
TGTGCCAGCAATCCGGGACAGTCCTACAATGAGCAGTTCTTC
CASNPGQSYNEQFF
>.|TRBV7-7|.|TRBJ1-1
TGTGCTAGCAGCCAGGCTTTTGGTACTGAAGCTTTCTTT
CASSQAFGTEAFF
>.|TRBV4-3|TRBD2|TRBJ2-1
TGCGCCAGCAGCCAAGAACGGAGTAGCGGGGGGGCTGATGAGCAGTTCTTC
CASSQERSSGGADEQFF
>.|TRBV7-6|.|TRBJ2-2
TGTGCCAGCAGCTCTCAGCGCGGGGAGCTGTTTTTT
CASSSQRGELFF
>.|TRBV14|TRBD1|TRBJ1-3
TGTGCCAGCAGCCAAGATCTGGGGACAGTCAGGTATTTT
CASSQDLGTVRYF
>few|TRBV14|TRBD2|TRBJ2-5
TGTGCCAGCAGCCTTAGCGGGGGACCCTCCCAAGAGACCCAGTACTTC
CASSLSGGPSQETQYF
>.|TRBV7-9|.|TRBJ2-3
TGTGCCAGCAGTTCGGTAAGGGGGAGGGCCACAGATACGCAGTATTTT
CASSSVRGRATDTQYF
>once|TRBV4-3|.|TRBJ1-2
TGCGCCAGCAGCCAAGGGACGGAGGAAACCTATGGCTACACCTTC
CASSQGTEETYGYTF
>.|TRBV19|TRBD1|TRBJ2-7
TGTGCCAGTAGTCCAAGACAGGGCTCCTACGAGCAGTACTTC
CASSPRQGSYEQYF
>.|TRBV28|.|TRBJ2-7
TGTGCCAGCAGCGTCCCCCGGGGTGAACTGAGGGACGAGCAGTACTTC
CASSVPRGELRDEQYF
>.|TRBV7-8|.|TRBJ2-1
TGTGCCAGCAGCTTAAAGACAGACGAGCAGTTCTTC
CASSLKTDEQFF
>.|TRBV15|TRBD1|TRBJ1-4
TGTGCCACCAGCACCACGGCCGTGGGACAGGGTGCAACTAATGAAAAACTGTTTTTT
CATSTTAVGQGATNEKLFF
>.|TRBV9|.|TRBJ2-3
TGTGCCAGCAGCGTAGCTGGGCGTACAGATACGCAGTATTTT
CASSVAGRTDTQYF
>.|TRBV30|.|TRBJ2-7
TGTGCCTGTAGGACAGTACTCTACGAGCAGTACTTC
CACRTVLYEQYF
>.|TRBV7-2|TRBD2|TRBJ2-3
TGTGCCAGCAGCACCCAAGCGGGGAGCACAGATACGCAGTATTTT
CASSTQAGSTDTQYF
>.|TRBV19|TRBD1|TRBJ1-1
TGTGCCAGTAGTATACAGGGGGCGTACACTGAAGCTTTCTTT
CASSIQGAYTEAFF
>few|TRBV9|.|TRBJ1-2
TGTGCCAGCAGCGGTCAACAGGTTTTCTATGGCTACACCTTC
CASSGQQVFYGYTF
>.|TRBV27|.|TRBJ2-7
TGTGCCAGTAGCCATCAGGGTACCTACGAGCAGTACTTC
CASSHQGTYEQYF
>once|TRBV4-1|.|TRBJ2-5
TGCGCCAGCAGCCAAGTGACAGGCCAAGAGACCCAGTACTTC
CASSQVTGQETQYF
>.|TRBV25-1|TRBD2|TRBJ2-7
TGTGCCAGCAGTGGGCGGCTAGCGGGGGGATCCTCCTACGAGCAGTACTTC
CASSGRLAGGSSYEQYF
>.|TRBV18|TRBD2|TRBJ2-3
TGTGCCAGCTCAAGTACGCAGCGGGGGGGAACAGATACGCAGTATTTT
CASSSTQRGGTDTQYF
>once|TRBV5-1|.|TRBJ2-3
TGCGCCAGCAGCTTGCGGGATACGCAGTATTTT
CASSLRDTQYF